This TCR beta chain was documented in a study of blood T cells in healthy people across ages. Study-wide findings and caveats: Estimates of diversity drawn from one million T cells were considered underestimates.

A J-beta primer mix and a sample-barcoded 5' primer were used in a second PCR of about 7 to 12 cycles. Every cDNA molecule bore a tag from a template-switch adaptor containing 12 random nucleotides. Via MiXCR, TCRdb re-called the 5' RACE reads, giving one row per CDR3 protein. The top ten clones hold 2% to 2.5% of a sample with about 1.8 million distinct CDR3 sequences, roughly 50% of them seen once. The V segment lost 3 bases and the J segment 4 bases; nucleotides outside the gene matches: 8. The length of the CDR3 is 15 residues. Germline V gene data show CDR1 as DFQATT and CDR2 as SNEGSKA (reference sequence). A remark on this clonotype: Its target is unknown.

The sequence derives from a woman aged 35 to 49 in good health. Sequenced material: blood. The rearrangement uses TRBV20-1 and TRBJ1-5; 8 positions agree with TRBD1. The CDR3 DNA reads TGCAGTGCTAGGTCACGGGGACAGGTAAATCAGCCCCAGCATTTT. Amino acids: CSARSRGQVNQPQHF.